Listed here are 19 T cell receptor beta chains from one sample, sequenced in a study of long-term antiretroviral therapy in people with HIV. They ran version v3.0 of the immunoSEQ assay at survey level. Profiling relied on immunoSEQ multiplex PCR, and the TCRdb table lists in-frame clones only, not all of them. Among some 30,000 clones listed, roughly 90% were seen once. Specimen: unsorted PBMCs, collected 1.8 years after starting antiretroviral therapy. The source is a young woman with HIV.

This clone was seen a single time. The chain employs TRBV25-1 and TRBJ2-7; 9 nucleotides line up with TRBD2. Germline values: CDR1 MGHDK, CDR2 SYGVNS. This CDR3 comprises 16 residues. Trimming removed 4 bases from V and 2 bases from J; junction bases left unmatched: 9. The CDR3 reads CASSVRASGTPYEQYF. The CDR3 nucleotides are TGTGCCAGCAGTGTACGGGCTAGCGGGACCCCCTACGAGCAGTACTTC.

The V and J genes are TRBV9 and TRBJ1-4, with unresolved D. The germline CDR1 and CDR2 sequences are SGDLS and YYNGEE. V was trimmed by 1 base and J by 2 bases, leaving 9 bases between them. This CDR3 region has 15 residues. CDR3 sequence: CASSVREGTNEKLFF. CDR3 DNA: TGTGCCAGCAGCGTACGGGAGGGCACTAATGAAAAACTGTTTTTT. Variable domain in full (rest from reference TRBV9 and TRBJ1-4): DSGVTQTPKHLITATGQRVTLRCSPRSGDLSVYWYQQSLDQGLQFLIQYYNGEERAKGNILERFSAQQFPDLHSELNLSSLELGDSALYFCASSVREGTNEKLFFGSGTQLSVL.

The CDR3, as DNA: TGTGCCACCAGCACAGAGCGGTACCAAGAGACCCAGTACTTC. Translated: CATSTERYQETQYF. This chain uses TRBV15 with TRBJ2-5, with D perhaps TRBD2 (5 bases). Deletions cut 4 bases from V and 0 bases from J, with 9 bases between. CDR3 length: 14 amino acids. Looked up from germline, CDR1 is LNHNV and CDR2 is YYDKDF (reference sequence).

V usage is TRBV28 and J usage is TRBJ1-2; the D gene is possibly TRBD1 (5 bases). The CDR3 consists of 13 residues. The germline CDR1 and CDR2 sequences are MDHEN and SYDVKM. V was clipped by 10 bases and J by 8 bases, with 20 bases between them. CDR3 loop: CAISRGDSRGYTF. The CDR3 nucleotides are TGTGCCATCTCCCGGGGGGATTCGAGGGGCTACACCTTC.

J is TRBJ1-1 and V is TRBV19; weak D call: TRBD1 (6 bases). The CDR3 spans 14 residues. Trimming left V 3 bases short and J 6 bases short, with 14 bases between. The germline V gene has CDR1 LNHDA and CDR2 SQIVND (reference sequence). CDR3 coding DNA: TGTGCCAGTAGTATGGGGATCACAGGGTCTGAAGCTTTCTTT. It translates to CASSMGITGSEAFF. Looking up the rest from reference TRBV19 and TRBJ1-1 gives the full variable domain: DGGITQSPKYLFRKEGQNVTLSCEQNLNHDAMYWYRQDPGQGLRLIYYSQIVNDFQKGDIAEGYSVSREKKESFPLTVTSAQKNPTAFYLCASSMGITGSEAFFGQGTRLTVV.

The chain's CDR3 is CASSEAASVTTYEQYF. The CDR3 DNA follows: TGCGCCAGCAGTGAGGCCGCTAGTGTTACAACCTACGAGCAGTACTTC. The chain recombines TRBV10-1 with TRBJ2-7; D not resolved. Trimming stripped 2 bases from V and 2 bases from J, with 16 bases between. The CDR3 consists of 16 residues. Germline-derived CDR1 and CDR2 are WNHNN and SYGVQD (reference sequence).

The rearrangement links TRBV5-4 to TRBJ1-2; no clear D gene. The CDR3 has 14 residues. Germline values: CDR1 SGHNT, CDR2 YYREEE (reference sequence). The germline V and J ends were trimmed by 0 bases and 3 bases, with 9 bases remaining between them. This CDR3 reads CASSLDRSDYGYTF. CDR3 bases: TGTGCCAGCAGCTTGGATCGGTCCGACTATGGCTACACCTTC. The whole variable domain, remainder taken from reference TRBV5-4 and TRBJ1-2, is ETGVTQSPTHLIKTRGQQVTLRCSSQSGHNTVSWYQQALGQGPQFIFQYYREEENGRGNFPPRFSGLQFPNYSSELNVNALELDDSALYLCASSLDRSDYGYTFGSGTRLTVV.

The sample holds one count of this clone. This sequence joins TRBV28 and TRBJ1-2; no firm D call. The germline V and J ends were trimmed by 6 bases and 4 bases, with 12 bases remaining between them. In germline, CDR1 is MDHEN, CDR2 SYDVKM. The CDR3 runs 13 residues. The chain's CDR3 is CASSLLSTYGYTF. DNA of the CDR3: TGTGCCAGCAGCCTCTTGAGCACCTATGGCTACACCTTC.

The rearrangement joins TRBV4-3 to TRBJ1-2, with 9 bases aligning to TRBD1. Germline lookup yields CDR1 LGHNA and CDR2 YSLEER. Trimming took 2 bases from V and 6 from J; bases not matched to a gene: 4. The CDR3 is 14 residues long. The CDR3 coding sequence is TGCGCCAGCAGCCAACTGACAGGGGGGGATGGCTACACCTTC. It yields the protein CASSQLTGGDGYTF.

The chain is built from TRBV2 and TRBJ2-2, with D possibly called TRBD1 or TRBD2 (5 bases each). Trimming shortened V by 8 bases and J by 2 bases, and 6 bases separated the two germline ends. From germline, CDR1 is SNHLY and CDR2 FYNNEI. This CDR3 is 12 amino acids long. The CDR3 coding sequence is TGTGCCAGCGGGGGAAACACCGGGGAGCTGTTTTTT. Translating gives CASGGNTGELFF.

This clone was observed a handful of times. This chain joins TRBV1 and TRBJ1-5. TRBV1 is a pseudogene locus. The CDR3 has 14 residues. The CDR3: CTSSHRGLNQPQHF. CDR3 nucleotide sequence: TGCACCAGCAGCCATCGGGGCCTCAATCAGCCCCAGCATTTT.

This chain connects TRBV11-3 to TRBJ2-1; 7 nucleotides align to TRBD1. The CDR3 has 13 amino acids. V lost 8 bases and J lost 6; bases outside the gene matches: 7. Germline loops: CDR1 SGHNT, CDR2 YENEEA. This chain's CDR3 is CASSRRQGNEQFF. CDR3 in DNA: TGTGCCAGCTCCCGAAGACAGGGCAATGAGCAGTTCTTC.

The gene calls are TRBV6-4 and TRBJ2-5; 8 nucleotides agree with TRBD1. CDR3 size: 13 residues. CDR1 and CDR2 from the germline V gene are MRHNA and SNTAGT. V was pared by 7 bases and J by 5 bases, with 6 bases of the junction left unmatched. The CDR3 here is CASTNGTGETQYF. DNA for the CDR3: TGTGCCAGCACCAATGGGACAGGTGAGACCCAGTACTTC.

The rearrangement joins TRBV11-2 to TRBJ1-1; tentatively, D is TRBD1 (5 bases). The CDR3 covers 15 residues. In germline, CDR1 is SGHAT, CDR2 FQNNGV. Trimming pared 5 bases from V and 4 bases from J, leaving 17 bases between. CDR3 sequence reads: CASSLGPGGVTEAFF. DNA for the CDR3: TGTGCCAGCAGCCTAGGCCCGGGGGGGGTCACTGAAGCTTTCTTT.

This clone showed up just a few times. J is TRBJ2-5 and V is TRBV6-5, with D possibly TRBD1 on 6 matching bases. Germline V gives CDR1 MNHEY, CDR2 SVGAGI. CDR3 length: 13 amino acids. V lost 7 bases to trimming and J lost 0 bases, with 9 bases between them. CDR3 in amino acids: CASTNRDQETQYF. DNA for the CDR3: TGTGCCAGCACTAACAGGGACCAAGAGACCCAGTACTTC.

In nucleotides, the CDR3 is TGTGCCAGCAGCGTAGTCACTAGCGGGAGCAATGAGCAGTTCTTC. Translated, it gives CASSVVTSGSNEQFF. The V and J genes are TRBV9 and TRBJ2-1; 11 positions match TRBD2. Trimming at V came to 0 bases and at J to 6 bases, leaving 2 bases not matched to a gene. CDR1 SGDLS and CDR2 YYNGEE come from the germline V gene. The CDR3 runs 15 residues.

This chain connects TRBV27 to TRBJ2-2; 12 bases are shared with TRBD2. This CDR3 has 15 residues. Germline V gives CDR1 MNHEY, CDR2 SMNVEV (reference sequence). V lost 10 bases, J lost 6 bases, and 9 bases stayed unmatched. The CDR3 sequence is CATLLLAGGPGELFF. DNA of the CDR3: TGTGCCACCTTACTTCTAGCGGGAGGGCCCGGGGAGCTGTTTTTT.

J is TRBJ2-1 and V is TRBV9; 9 bases fit TRBD1. The V segment lost 0 bases and the J segment 10 bases; nucleotides outside the gene matches: 5. Per the germline V gene, CDR1 is SGDLS and CDR2 is YYNGEE. This CDR3 contains 14 residues. CDR3 residues: CASSVGDRVREQFF. CDR3 in DNA: TGTGCCAGCAGCGTAGGGGACAGGGTTCGCGAGCAGTTCTTC.

The sample holds one count of this clone. The V call is TRBV28, the J call TRBJ2-7; D gene unclear. V was cut by 2 bases and J by 3 bases, with 2 bases left in between. Germline V gene data show CDR1 as MDHEN and CDR2 as SYDVKM. The CDR3 consists of 11 residues. The CDR3 nucleotides are TGTGCCAGCAGTTTAGGCTACGAGCAGTACTTC. Amino acid sequence: CASSLGYEQYF. Using reference TRBV28 and TRBJ2-7 for the parts outside the CDR3, the full variable domain is DVKVTQSSRYLVKRTGEKVFLECVQDMDHENMFWYRQDPGLGLRLIYFSYDVKMKEKGDIPEGYSVSREKKERFSLILESASTNQTSMYLCASSLGYEQYFGPGTRLTVT.